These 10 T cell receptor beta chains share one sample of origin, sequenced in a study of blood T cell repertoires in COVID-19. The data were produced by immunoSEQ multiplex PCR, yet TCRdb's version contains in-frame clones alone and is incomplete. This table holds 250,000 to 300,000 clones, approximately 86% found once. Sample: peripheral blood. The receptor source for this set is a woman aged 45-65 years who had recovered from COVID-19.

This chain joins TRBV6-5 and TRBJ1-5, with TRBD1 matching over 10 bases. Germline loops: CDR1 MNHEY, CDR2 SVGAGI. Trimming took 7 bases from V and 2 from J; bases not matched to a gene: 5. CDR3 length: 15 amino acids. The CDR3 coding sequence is TGTGCCAGCATGAGGGACAGGGGAGGCAATCAGCCCCAGCATTTT. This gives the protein CASMRDRGGNQPQHF.

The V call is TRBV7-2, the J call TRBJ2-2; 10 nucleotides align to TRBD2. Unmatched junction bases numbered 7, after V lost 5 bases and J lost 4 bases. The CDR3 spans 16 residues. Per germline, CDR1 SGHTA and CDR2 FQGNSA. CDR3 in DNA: TGTGCCAGCAGCAGACTGAGCGGGGGGGCCACCGGGGAGCTGTTTTTT. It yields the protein CASSRLSGGATGELFF.

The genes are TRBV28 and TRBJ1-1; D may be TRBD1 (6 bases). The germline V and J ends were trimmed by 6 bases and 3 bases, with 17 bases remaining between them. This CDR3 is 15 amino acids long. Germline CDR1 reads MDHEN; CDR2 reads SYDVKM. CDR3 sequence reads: CASSRIGGGYTEAFF. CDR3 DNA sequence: TGTGCCAGCAGCCGTATCGGGGGGGGCTACACTGAAGCTTTCTTT.

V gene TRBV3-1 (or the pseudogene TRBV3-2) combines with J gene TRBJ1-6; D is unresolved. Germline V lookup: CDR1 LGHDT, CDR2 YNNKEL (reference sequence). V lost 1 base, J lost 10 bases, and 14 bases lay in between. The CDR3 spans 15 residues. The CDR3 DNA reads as TGTGCCAGCAGCCAAGGGATCGTGGGGAGCTCACCCCTCCACTTT. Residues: CASSQGIVGSSPLHF.

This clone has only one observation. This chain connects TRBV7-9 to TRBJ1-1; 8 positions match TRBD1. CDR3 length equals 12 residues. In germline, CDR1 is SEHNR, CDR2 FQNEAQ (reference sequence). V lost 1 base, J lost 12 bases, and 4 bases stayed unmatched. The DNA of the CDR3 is TGTGCCAGCAGCTTAGGACAGGGGTGGACTTTCTTT. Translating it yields CASSLGQGWTFF.

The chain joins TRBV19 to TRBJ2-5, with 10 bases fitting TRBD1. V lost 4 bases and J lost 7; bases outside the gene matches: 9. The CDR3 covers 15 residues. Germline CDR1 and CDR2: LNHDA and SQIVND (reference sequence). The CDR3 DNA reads TGTGCCAGTAGTACGGGGAAAAGACAGGGGGCGACCCAGTACTTC. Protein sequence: CASSTGKRQGATQYF.

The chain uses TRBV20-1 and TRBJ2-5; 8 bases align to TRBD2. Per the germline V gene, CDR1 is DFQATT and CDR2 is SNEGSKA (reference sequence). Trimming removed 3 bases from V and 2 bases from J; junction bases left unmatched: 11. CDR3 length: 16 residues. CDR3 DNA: TGCAGTGCTAGTGGAGCGACTAGCGAGGGGCAAGAGACCCAGTACTTC. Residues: CSASGATSEGQETQYF.

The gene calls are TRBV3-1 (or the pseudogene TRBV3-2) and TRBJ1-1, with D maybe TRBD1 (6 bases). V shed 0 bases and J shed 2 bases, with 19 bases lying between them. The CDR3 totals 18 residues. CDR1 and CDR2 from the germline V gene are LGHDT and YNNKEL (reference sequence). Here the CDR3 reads CASSQEDHRASINTEAFF. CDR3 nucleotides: TGTGCCAGCAGCCAAGAGGATCACAGGGCTAGTATAAACACTGAAGCTTTCTTT.

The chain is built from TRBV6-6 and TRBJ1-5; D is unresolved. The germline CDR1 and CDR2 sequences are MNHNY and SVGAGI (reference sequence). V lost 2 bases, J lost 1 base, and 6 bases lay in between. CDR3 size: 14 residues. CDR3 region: CASSYRESNQPQHF. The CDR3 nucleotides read TGTGCCAGCAGTTACAGGGAGAGCAATCAGCCCCAGCATTTT.

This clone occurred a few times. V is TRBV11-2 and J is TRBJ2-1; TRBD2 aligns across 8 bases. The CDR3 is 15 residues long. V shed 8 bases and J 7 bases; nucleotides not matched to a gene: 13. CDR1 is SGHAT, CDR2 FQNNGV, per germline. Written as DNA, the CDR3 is TGTGCCAGCTCCCGCTGGGGCGGGAGGTATAATGAGCAGTTCTTC. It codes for CASSRWGGRYNEQFF.